Shown below are 16 T cell receptor beta chains from a single sample sequenced in a study of cytomegalovirus exposure and HLA in healthy donors. This PCR relied on a set of 60 Vbeta primers and 13 Jbeta primers. Measured with immunoSEQ multiplex PCR; TCRdb has only the in-frame clones, and not every one. Seen here are about 220,000 clones, roughly 88% observed once, and the top ten hold over 0.65%. Sequences were obtained from PBMCs. These receptors were obtained from a boy aged 2 to 10 in good health and CMV-seronegative.

This rearrangement joins TRBV19 to TRBJ1-2; D perhaps matches TRBD1 (5 bases). The CDR3 has 12 amino acids. Germline V gene lookup returns CDR1 LNHDA and CDR2 SQIVND (reference sequence). V lost 5 bases to trimming and J lost 6 bases, with 10 bases between them. The CDR3 DNA reads as TGTGCCAGTAGTTACAGGACTAATGGCTACACCTTC. Protein sequence: CASSYRTNGYTF.

The chain uses TRBV5-4 and TRBJ2-1, with 12 bases aligning to TRBD2. Germline values: CDR1 SGHNT, CDR2 YYREEE (reference sequence). The CDR3 is 16 residues long. Trimming removed 5 bases from V and 12 bases from J; junction bases left unmatched: 15. CDR3 bases: TGTGCCAGCAGTCCGAAGACTAGCGGGAGAGTTTCTGTGCAGTTCTTC. Protein: CASSPKTSGRVSVQFF.

The table lists this clone with a few counts. This chain joins TRBV19 and TRBJ2-3; TRBD2 matches 8 bases. With V trimmed by 10 bases and J by 6 bases, 12 bases remained unmatched. Germline V gene sequence: CDR1 LNHDA, CDR2 SQIVND (reference sequence). This CDR3 contains 14 residues. The CDR3 nucleotides read TGTGCCATCTCAACGGGGGGGGCGGAGGATACGCAGTATTTT. Its protein product is CAISTGGAEDTQYF.

The V gene is TRBV11-2, the J gene TRBJ1-5; the match to TRBD1 covers 8 bases. The CDR3 is 19 residues long. CDR1 SGHAT and CDR2 FQNNGV come from the germline V gene. The junction had 14 bases not matched to a gene; V was cut back by 1 base and J by 3 bases. Written as DNA, the CDR3 is TGTGCCAGCAGCTTAGGGGTCGGCGTCGGGACAGGCCTCAATCAGCCCCAGCATTTT. This translates into CASSLGVGVGTGLNQPQHF.

A single count supports this clone. V is TRBV10-3 and J is TRBJ1-1; 7 bases fit TRBD1. The V gene end was trimmed by 3 bases and the J gene end by 11 bases; junction bases not matched to a gene: 18. The V gene's germline CDR1 is ENHRY and CDR2 SYGVKD. The CDR3 consists of 16 residues. CDR3 DNA: TGTGCCATCAGTGACTACGTGACAGGGCGTAAAGCTGTGGCTTTCTTT. It codes for CAISDYVTGRKAVAFF.

The chain employs TRBV5-1 and TRBJ2-3, with D tentatively TRBD1 (6 bases). With 0 bases removed from V and 0 bases from J, the gap between germline ends came to 8 bases. The V gene's germline CDR1 is SGHRS and CDR2 YFSETQ. This CDR3 spans 15 amino acids. The CDR3 nucleotides are TGCGCCAGCAGCTTGGCGGACAGAAGCACAGATACGCAGTATTTT. It encodes CASSLADRSTDTQYF.

The chain recombines TRBV6-1 with TRBJ1-3, with TRBD1 as a possible D gene (5 bases). The germline V gene encodes CDR1 MNHNS and CDR2 SASEGT. The CDR3 spans 15 residues. Deletions cut 8 bases from V and 0 bases from J, with 14 bases between. The chain's CDR3 is CASHPGIGSGNTIYF. CDR3 coding DNA: TGTGCCAGCCATCCAGGGATAGGCTCTGGAAACACCATATATTTT.

The V call is TRBV9, the J call TRBJ2-5; the D gene is possibly TRBD2 (7 bases). CDR1 and CDR2 (germline): SGDLS, YYNGEE. This CDR3 is 17 amino acids long. The V and J ends lost 0 bases and 3 bases respectively, with 18 bases between them. This chain's CDR3 is CASSVGSWRGPKETQYF. CDR3 bases: TGTGCCAGCAGCGTAGGTAGTTGGCGGGGGCCCAAAGAGACCCAGTACTTC.

This chain joins TRBV10-1 and TRBJ2-7, with D possibly matching TRBD1 (6 bases). The CDR3 length is 12 residues. CDR1 is WNHNN, CDR2 SYGVQD, per germline (reference sequence). The chain's CDR3 is CLSGGPVLSPYF. The CDR3 DNA reads TGCCTAAGTGGGGGCCCTGTACTATCGCCGTACTTC.

The chain has TRBV5-4 and TRBJ2-5; no firm D call. V lost 3 bases and J 11 bases, leaving 23 bases between the germline ends. The length of the CDR3 is 15 residues. Germline CDR1 and CDR2: SGHNT and YYREEE (reference sequence). CDR3 coding DNA: TGTGCCAGCAGCTCCGCGGCCGCCGGAGCGCGAGAGCAGTACTTC. This codes for CASSSAAAGAREQYF.

The V gene is TRBV4-1, the J gene TRBJ2-2; D is unclear. Germline V gene sequence: CDR1 MGHRA, CDR2 YSYEKL. The CDR3 consists of 14 residues. V gave up 0 bases and J gave up 8 bases, with 10 bases separating them. The CDR3 region is CASSQEIPSGELFF. For the CDR3, the DNA is TGCGCCAGCAGCCAAGAAATCCCATCAGGGGAGCTGTTTTTT.

A single count supports this clone. V usage is TRBV7-9 and J usage is TRBJ2-5; D is possibly TRBD2 (6 bases). The J call may be mistaken, given a closer DNA end match to TRBJ2-7. The CDR3 length is 14 residues. Germline V gives CDR1 SEHNR, CDR2 FQNEAQ (reference sequence). CDR3 sequence reads: CASSFPGGKDEQYF. The DNA of the CDR3 is TGTGCCAGCAGCTTTCCTGGGGGGAAGGACGAGCAGTACTTC.

The chain recombines TRBV2 with TRBJ2-7, with a tentative D call TRBD2 (6 bases). Germline V gene sequence: CDR1 SNHLY, CDR2 FYNNEI. There are 11 residues in the CDR3. Trimming removed 7 bases at V and 6 bases at J, with 10 bases between. Here the CDR3 DNA reads TGTGCCAGCAAGGAGGGTAGCGAGCAGTACTTC. Its translation: CASKEGSEQYF.

A note on this clone: Different DNA sequences within this sample yield the same CDR3. The V call is TRBV4-1, the J call TRBJ2-3; D uncertain. V was pared by 5 bases and J by 0 bases, with 9 bases between. This CDR3 is 14 amino acids long. CDR1 and CDR2 from the germline V gene are MGHRA and YSYEKL. The CDR3 protein is CASSWAGSTDTQYF. The CDR3 bases are TGCGCCAGCAGCTGGGCAGGAAGCACAGATACGCAGTATTTT.

The chain recombines TRBV5-4 with TRBJ1-2; 10 positions match TRBD1. The J segment lost 0 bases and the V segment lost 3 bases, leaving 5 bases of the junction unmatched. Germline V gene lookup returns CDR1 SGHNT and CDR2 YYREEE (reference sequence). The CDR3 length is 16 residues. CDR3 bases: TGTGCCAGCAGCTCCTCGGACAGGGGGACTAACTATGGCTACACCTTC. It encodes CASSSSDRGTNYGYTF.

This clone showed up just once. The chain employs TRBV6-1 and TRBJ2-3; 7 bases align to TRBD2. Germline V gene data show CDR1 as MNHNS and CDR2 as SASEGT. The CDR3 has 17 amino acids. The J segment lost 2 bases and the V segment lost 3 bases, leaving 11 bases of the junction unmatched. CDR3: CASSDRSGTILTDTQYF. CDR3 DNA sequence: TGTGCCAGCAGTGATCGATCTGGGACTATCCTCACAGATACGCAGTATTTT.